The TCR beta chain under discussion was sequenced for a study of T cell responses to AZD1222 COVID-19 vaccine. Measured with immunoSEQ multiplex PCR; TCRdb has only the in-frame clones, and not every one. The data contain about 140,000 clones, around nine tenths of them singletons. V lost 4 bases and J lost 0; bases outside the gene matches: 6. CDR3 length equals 16 residues. The germline gives CDR1 MGHRA, CDR2 YSYEKL. The V gene is TRBV4-1, the J gene TRBJ1-1, with 9 bases lining up with TRBD1. The receptor's source is an adult in good health. The sequenced sample was peripheral blood, obtained on day 0 of AZD1222 vaccination. The CDR3 reads CASSPGQGIVNTEAFF. CDR3 nucleotide sequence: TGCGCCAGCAGCCCCGGACAGGGGATAGTGAACACTGAAGCTTTCTTT.